The 31 T cell receptor beta chains below come from one sample, sequenced in a study of blood T cell repertoires in COVID-19. Repertoires were generated with immunoSEQ multiplex PCR, while TCRdb's copy carries only in-frame clones and drops some. Here the sample spans 80,000 to 90,000 clones, under 85% being singletons. Source material: peripheral blood. The receptors derive from a man in his 70s with acute or convalescent COVID-19.

The rearrangement links TRBV2 to TRBJ1-5; perhaps TRBD1 as D (6 bases). The CDR3 length is 13 residues. Per the germline V gene, CDR1 is SNHLY and CDR2 is FYNNEI. V was pared by 4 bases and J by 7 bases, with 11 bases between. The CDR3, as DNA: TGTGCCAGCAGTGGGAACAGGGACCAGCCCCAGCATTTT. Translation: CASSGNRDQPQHF. The variable domain in full, completed from reference TRBV2 and TRBJ1-5, reads EPEVTQTPSHQVTQMGQEVILRCVPISNHLYFYWYRQILGQKVEFLVSFYNNEISEKSEIFDDQFSVERPDGSNFTLKIRSTKLEDSAMYFCASSGNRDQPQHFGDGTRLSIL.

The V call is TRBV15, the J call TRBJ2-2; a possible D gene is TRBD2 (7 bases). Germline CDR1 and CDR2: LNHNV and YYDKDF (reference sequence). The CDR3 is made up of 15 amino acids. Trimming cost V 8 bases and J 4 bases, with 17 bases left between them. The CDR3 loop reads CATGKSGTPTGELFF. The CDR3 nucleotides are TGTGCCACCGGCAAGAGCGGGACACCCACCGGGGAGCTGTTTTTT.

The CDR3 nucleotides read TGTGCCAGCACCTCGGGAGGGGGTGACCAAGAGACCCAGTACTTC. Amino acid sequence: CASTSGGGDQETQYF. The chain joins TRBV2 to TRBJ2-5, with 8 bases matching TRBD2. The V segment lost 7 bases and the J segment 0 bases; nucleotides outside the gene matches: 7. This CDR3 spans 15 amino acids. CDR1 is SNHLY and CDR2 is FYNNEI in the germline V gene.

This clone was picked up a small number of times. This chain uses TRBV27 with TRBJ2-1, with 7 bases aligning to TRBD1. The germline gives CDR1 MNHEY, CDR2 SMNVEV (reference sequence). V lost 5 bases, J lost 6 bases, and 4 bases stayed unmatched. The CDR3 has 13 residues. In DNA form, the CDR3 reads TGTGCCAGCAGTCGGCAGGGGGTCAATGAGCAGTTCTTC. As protein: CASSRQGVNEQFF.

The chain combines TRBV11-2 with TRBJ2-7; D unresolved. The CDR3 length is 12 residues. The V end lost 1 base, the J end lost 5 bases, and 6 bases lay between the germline ends. CDR1 is SGHAT and CDR2 is FQNNGV in the germline V gene. In nucleotides, the CDR3 is TGTGCCAGCAGCTTAGGCCGCGACGAGCAGTACTTC. This translates into CASSLGRDEQYF.

V is TRBV18 and J is TRBJ1-5; 12 bases are shared with TRBD1. J lost 2 bases, V lost 3 bases, and 2 bases had no gene match. From germline, CDR1 is KGHSH and CDR2 LQKENI. The CDR3 extends over 16 amino acids. CDR3 sequence reads: CASSPGTGGGNQPQHF. Written as DNA, the CDR3 is TGTGCCAGCTCACCGGGGACAGGGGGCGGCAATCAGCCCCAGCATTTT.

The chain joins TRBV7-9 to TRBJ2-1; TRBD2 matches at 7 bases. The CDR3 is 16 amino acids. The germline gives CDR1 SEHNR, CDR2 FQNEAQ (reference sequence). V shed 1 base, J shed 8 bases, and the junction held 11 bases outside the gene matches. CDR3 protein: CASSLVRRGMGDEQFF. In DNA form, the CDR3 reads TGTGCCAGCAGCTTAGTCAGGCGGGGGATGGGCGATGAGCAGTTCTTC.

The V and J genes are TRBV28 and TRBJ2-7; TRBD1 is a possible D gene (6 bases). Germline V gene data show CDR1 as MDHEN and CDR2 as SYDVKM. The CDR3 totals 13 residues. The V and J ends lost 2 bases and 6 bases respectively, with 11 bases between them. The DNA for the CDR3 is TGTGCCAGCAGTTTACTAGGGGGTCTCGAGCAGTACGTC. Translation: CASSLLGGLEQYV.

The V gene is TRBV18, the J gene TRBJ2-1; 9 bases match TRBD2. Trimming at V came to 2 bases and at J to 7 bases, leaving 18 bases not matched to a gene. The CDR3 contains 19 residues. Germline V gives CDR1 KGHSH, CDR2 LQKENI. In DNA, the CDR3 is TGTGCCAGCTCACCAGGGACCGAGATAGCGGGGGAACTCGGGAATGAGCAGTTCTTC. It specifies CASSPGTEIAGELGNEQFF.

The V gene is TRBV5-1, the J gene TRBJ2-2; tentative D call: TRBD1 (5 bases). Germline V CDR1 and CDR2: SGHRS, YFSETQ. There are 15 residues in the CDR3. V lost 4 bases and J 0 bases, leaving 10 bases between the germline ends. As DNA, the CDR3 is TGCGCCAGCAGCCCGGACATAGCGAACACCGGGGAGCTGTTTTTT. The encoded protein is CASSPDIANTGELFF.

CDR3 sequence: CASSDGQGSLLFF. CDR3 in DNA: TGTGCCAGCAGTGACGGGCAGGGAAGTTTACTGTTTTTT. The rearrangement joins TRBV6-1 to TRBJ1-4; D perhaps matches TRBD1 (5 bases). Trimming shortened V by 3 bases and J by 13 bases, and 15 bases separated the two germline ends. CDR3 length equals 13 residues. The germline V gene encodes CDR1 MNHNS and CDR2 SASEGT.

This chain uses TRBV2 with TRBJ2-3, with a tentative D call TRBD2 (5 bases). Trimming took off 7 bases at V and 4 bases at J, with 15 bases between the two ends. The germline V gene encodes CDR1 SNHLY and CDR2 FYNNEI. The CDR3 sequence is 14 residues long. This chain's CDR3 is CASTLGLRADTQYF. The CDR3 nucleotides are TGTGCCAGCACCCTCGGACTGAGGGCAGATACGCAGTATTTT.

A single count supports this clone. The chain uses TRBV2 and TRBJ1-5, with 7 bases aligning to TRBD1. V was clipped by 4 bases and J by 5 bases; unmatched bases: 5. CDR3 length: 14 residues. CDR1 is SNHLY and CDR2 is FYNNEI in the germline V gene. CDR3 region: CASSGTGWDQPQHF. As DNA, the CDR3 is TGTGCCAGCAGTGGGACAGGATGGGATCAGCCCCAGCATTTT.

This clone is a singleton in its sample. The chain joins TRBV29-1 to TRBJ2-3; 8 nucleotides agree with TRBD1. V shed 4 bases and J 1 base; nucleotides not matched to a gene: 4. CDR1 and CDR2 (germline): SQVTM, ANQGSEA. The CDR3 covers 14 residues. CDR3 bases: TGCAGCGTTGGGGGGGACAGGCGCACAGATACGCAGTATTTT. It is translated as CSVGGDRRTDTQYF.

This chain uses TRBV7-6 with TRBJ2-5; possible D gene TRBD2, 6 bases. Germline-derived CDR1 and CDR2 are SGHVS and FNYEAQ. The germline V and J ends were trimmed by 4 bases and 2 bases, with 8 bases remaining between them. CDR3 size: 13 residues. CDR3 in amino acids: CASSSGTQETQYF. CDR3 coding DNA: TGTGCCAGCAGCTCAGGGACTCAAGAGACCCAGTACTTC.

V and J are TRBV2 and TRBJ2-1; the match to TRBD2 covers 12 bases. The CDR3 spans 16 residues. The germline V gene has CDR1 SNHLY and CDR2 FYNNEI. The V segment lost 6 bases and the J segment 2 bases; nucleotides outside the gene matches: 5. Here the CDR3 reads CASSTGLAGPYNEQFF. CDR3 DNA: TGTGCCAGCAGCACTGGACTAGCGGGGCCCTACAATGAGCAGTTCTTC. Looking up the rest from reference TRBV2 and TRBJ2-1 gives the full variable domain: EPEVTQTPSHQVTQMGQEVILRCVPISNHLYFYWYRQILGQKVEFLVSFYNNEISEKSEIFDDQFSVERPDGSNFTLKIRSTKLEDSAMYFCASSTGLAGPYNEQFFGPGTRLTVL.

The J gene is TRBJ2-5, the V gene TRBV29-1; 12 bases fit TRBD1. The CDR3 totals 12 residues. J lost 5 bases, V lost 6 bases, and 1 base had no gene match. The germline V gene encodes CDR1 SQVTM and CDR2 ANQGSEA. The CDR3 protein is CSVGTGGETQYF. The CDR3 DNA follows: TGCAGCGTGGGGACAGGGGGCGAGACCCAGTACTTC.

This sequence joins TRBV19 and TRBJ1-5; TRBD1 is a possible D gene (5 bases). The CDR3 covers 14 residues. Germline CDR1 reads LNHDA; CDR2 reads SQIVND (reference sequence). Between the trimmed V and J ends, which lost 3 bases and 7 bases, there was a span of 13 bases. The CDR3 here is CASSILGAPQPQHF. CDR3 bases: TGTGCCAGTAGTATCTTAGGGGCGCCCCAGCCCCAGCATTTT. Supplemented by reference TRBV19 and TRBJ1-5, the full variable domain reads DGGITQSPKYLFRKEGQNVTLSCEQNLNHDAMYWYRQDPGQGLRLIYYSQIVNDFQKGDIAEGYSVSREKKESFPLTVTSAQKNPTAFYLCASSILGAPQPQHFGDGTRLSIL.

The chain has TRBV2 and TRBJ2-5, with 8 bases aligning to TRBD1. Trimming at V came to 3 bases and at J to 4 bases, leaving 10 bases not matched to a gene. The CDR3 sequence is 16 residues long. Germline CDR1 and CDR2: SNHLY and FYNNEI. CDR3 nucleotide sequence: TGTGCCAGCAGTGATAGGGCAGGGGGCCAGGGAGAGACCCAGTACTTC. It is translated as CASSDRAGGQGETQYF.

This chain connects TRBV15 to TRBJ2-3; 7 bases align to TRBD2. The CDR3 loop spans 17 amino acids. With 1 base clipped from V and 6 bases from J, the junction kept 13 bases outside the gene matches. The V gene's germline CDR1 is LNHNV and CDR2 YYDKDF (reference sequence). The CDR3 is CATSRVRTSSLPDTQYF. CDR3 in DNA: TGTGCCACCAGCAGAGTCAGGACTAGTTCCCTCCCCGATACGCAGTATTTT.

The chain couples TRBV6-5 to TRBJ2-4, with 13 nucleotides matching TRBD2. The CDR3 covers 15 residues. The V segment lost 5 bases and the J segment 7 bases; nucleotides outside the gene matches: 5. Germline assignment: CDR1 MNHEY and CDR2 SVGAGI. The CDR3 here is CASSLMTSGGNIQYF. CDR3 sequence (DNA): TGTGCCAGCAGTCTCATGACTAGCGGGGGGAACATTCAGTACTTC.

The chain recombines TRBV10-3 with TRBJ2-7; 9 nucleotides match TRBD1. The germline gives CDR1 ENHRY, CDR2 SYGVKD. V dropped 10 bases and J dropped 0; count of bases not matched to a gene: 7. This CDR3 contains 14 residues. DNA of the CDR3: TGTGCCACAACGGGGACAGGGAGCTCCTACGAGCAGTACTTC. It specifies CATTGTGSSYEQYF.

V usage is TRBV2 and J usage is TRBJ2-2; 8 nucleotides agree with TRBD2. The CDR3 runs to 16 residues. V shed 3 bases and J 2 bases; nucleotides not matched to a gene: 5. Germline values: CDR1 SNHLY, CDR2 FYNNEI. The CDR3 spells CASSERSGGNTGELFF. CDR3 sequence (DNA): TGTGCCAGCAGTGAGCGGAGCGGGGGTAACACCGGGGAGCTGTTTTTT.

The V call is TRBV10-3, the J call TRBJ2-3; TRBD2 might be the D (6 bases). Germline V gene data show CDR1 as ENHRY and CDR2 as SYGVKD. The CDR3 has 11 amino acids. The ends were cut back, 5 bases at V and 6 bases at J, with 6 bases in the middle. The CDR3 loop is CAISRGDTQYF. The CDR3 nucleotides are TGTGCCATCAGTCGGGGGGATACGCAGTATTTT.

This chain links TRBV5-4 with TRBJ2-1; the match to TRBD2 covers 11 bases. The V gene end was trimmed by 4 bases and the J gene end by 1 base; junction bases not matched to a gene: 10. Germline V gives CDR1 SGHNT, CDR2 YYREEE (reference sequence). The CDR3 has 18 amino acids. The CDR3: CASSPRHSGGASYNEQFF. The CDR3 DNA is TGTGCCAGCAGCCCCCGCCATAGCGGGGGGGCTTCCTACAATGAGCAGTTCTTC.

The chain employs TRBV5-6 and TRBJ1-6, with no clear D. CDR1 and CDR2 (germline): SGHDT, YYEEEE. V lost 1 base and J 9 bases, leaving 11 bases between the germline ends. The CDR3 runs to 14 residues. The CDR3 nucleotides are TGTGCCAGCAGCTTGCTTGCGGGCTCTTCACCCCTCCACTTT. As protein: CASSLLAGSSPLHF.

In its sample, this clone was seen once. The chain has TRBV3-1 (or the pseudogene TRBV3-2) and TRBJ2-3, with 9 bases fitting TRBD1. The CDR3 covers 15 residues. Trimming removed 5 bases from V and 4 bases from J; junction bases left unmatched: 7. In germline, CDR1 is LGHDT, CDR2 YNNKEL (reference sequence). The CDR3 region has the DNA TGTGCCAGCAGCGCCTCCGGGACAGGGCCAGATACGCAGTATTTT. Translating gives CASSASGTGPDTQYF.

The chain carries TRBV12-3 or TRBV12-4 and TRBJ1-2; a possible D gene is TRBD1 (6 bases). CDR3 length: 13 amino acids. The V gene lost 11 bases and the J gene lost 5 bases, with 18 bases spanning the gap. The CDR3 loop is CADQTGSEYGYTF. CDR3 bases: TGTGCCGACCAAACAGGGTCCGAATATGGCTACACCTTC.

This clone turned up a few times. The chain couples TRBV2 to TRBJ2-1; TRBD1 agrees at 7 bases. V trimming: 6 bases; J trimming: 0 bases; junction bases outside the gene matches: 5. The germline gives CDR1 SNHLY, CDR2 FYNNEI. CDR3 length: 15 amino acids. CDR3 residues: CASSMDRSSYNEQFF. Here the CDR3 DNA reads TGTGCCAGCAGCATGGACAGGAGCTCCTACAATGAGCAGTTCTTC.

The rearrangement uses TRBV28 and TRBJ2-4; TRBD1 aligns across 7 bases. CDR1 is MDHEN, CDR2 SYDVKM, per germline. The trim removed 5 bases at V and 1 base at J, leaving 8 bases unmatched. The CDR3 loop spans 16 amino acids. The CDR3 DNA sequence: TGTGCCAGCAGTACTCGGACAGGAGAGGCCAAAAACATTCAGTACTTC. Amino acids: CASSTRTGEAKNIQYF.

J is TRBJ1-3 and V is TRBV9; D is uncertain. V dropped 0 bases and J dropped 0 bases, with 13 bases sitting between them. Germline V gene lookup returns CDR1 SGDLS and CDR2 YYNGEE. The CDR3 length is 17 residues. DNA of the CDR3: TGTGCCAGCAGCGTAGGCGTGGCAGGCAGCTCTGGAAACACCATATATTTT. It codes for CASSVGVAGSSGNTIYF.